The entry below gives a single T cell receptor (beta chain) sequence along with its context. Its specificity is unknown. This sample is drawn from a study of cytomegalovirus exposure and HLA in healthy donors. Germline-derived CDR1 and CDR2 are LNHNV and YYDKDF (reference sequence). The CDR3 extends over 17 amino acids. Trimming removed 1 base at V and 0 bases at J, with 16 bases between. Study observations and caveats: The CMV antigen specificity of a few CMV-associated chains was confirmed through in vitro analysis.

TCRdb keeps only in-frame clones here, not all; method: immunoSEQ multiplex PCR. The sample yields roughly 100,000 clones, roughly 95% seen once. This clonotype originated in a young woman in good health and CMV-seronegative. This chain links TRBV15 with TRBJ2-7; D not resolved. What was sequenced was PBMCs. CDR3: CATSRVPGFESSYEQYF. CDR3 bases: TGTGCCACCAGCAGAGTCCCCGGGTTCGAATCCTCCTACGAGCAGTACTTC.